One sample yielded the 9 T cell receptor beta chains listed below, sequenced in a study of OX40 agonist ivuxolimab in advanced cancers. This table comes from immunoSEQ multiplex PCR, and its TCRdb copy is limited to in-frame clones, with some not included. The sample contains under 90,000 clones, 80% to 95% of which appear only once. The sequencing used CD4+ or CD8+ T cells sorted from blood, collected in a trial of the OX40 agonist ivuxolimab. The receptors were gathered from an adult with an advanced solid tumor such as melanoma, head and neck, liver or kidney cancer.

V and J are TRBV28 and TRBJ1-2, with D uncertain. Germline loops: CDR1 MDHEN, CDR2 SYDVKM. The CDR3 runs 14 residues. V dropped 3 bases and J dropped 4 bases, with 12 bases sitting between them. Written as DNA, the CDR3 is TGTGCCAGCAGTTTCGAGCAACGGTCCTATGGCTACACCTTC. Its protein product is CASSFEQRSYGYTF.

This chain connects TRBV5-5 to TRBJ2-7, with 8 positions matching TRBD2. Germline V gene lookup returns CDR1 SGHKS and CDR2 YYEKEE (reference sequence). The CDR3 length is 16 residues. The J segment lost 2 bases and the V segment lost 2 bases, leaving 9 bases of the junction unmatched. The CDR3 DNA reads TGTGCCAGCAGCTTCGGGGGGGCCGCCATTCCCTACGAGCAGTACTTC. It specifies CASSFGGAAIPYEQYF.

The rearrangement uses TRBV28 and TRBJ2-5; 10 bases align to TRBD2. CDR1 and CDR2 (germline): MDHEN, SYDVKM. After removal of 10 bases from V and 5 bases from J, the junction contained 7 bases not matched to a gene. There are 13 residues in the CDR3. For the CDR3, the DNA is TGTGCCACCACCAAAGCGGGGGGGGAGACCCAGTACTTC. Its translation is CATTKAGGETQYF.

This chain joins TRBV11-2 and TRBJ2-1; 7 bases map to TRBD2. V lost 0 bases and J lost 13; bases outside the gene matches: 6. The germline CDR1 and CDR2 sequences are SGHAT and FQNNGV. The CDR3 length is 13 residues. The CDR3 sequence: CASSLEVAGVQFF. The DNA of the CDR3 is TGTGCCAGCAGCTTAGAGGTGGCGGGGGTTCAGTTCTTC.

This clone came up once. The genes are TRBV19 and TRBJ2-1, with 8 positions matching TRBD2. CDR1 LNHDA and CDR2 SQIVND come from the germline V gene (reference sequence). V lost 5 bases, J lost 2 bases, and 8 bases stayed unmatched. This CDR3 has 16 residues. The CDR3 nucleotides read TGTGCCAGTAGTTCAGAAGCGGGAGCCCCCTACAATGAGCAGTTCTTC. It encodes CASSSEAGAPYNEQFF.

The chain links TRBV19 to TRBJ2-3; TRBD2 matches at 8 bases. J lost 4 bases, V lost 3 bases, and 12 bases had no gene match. Germline V CDR1 and CDR2: LNHDA, SQIVND (reference sequence). This CDR3 region has 17 residues. This CDR3 is CASSIAAYSGVADTQYF. The CDR3 DNA sequence: TGTGCCAGTAGTATTGCCGCGTATAGCGGGGTGGCAGATACGCAGTATTTT.

This clone has a single count. This rearrangement joins TRBV11-3 to TRBJ2-5, with D possibly matching TRBD2 (5 bases). The CDR3 totals 14 residues. V was clipped by 1 base and J by 1 base, with 7 bases between them. The germline CDR1 and CDR2 sequences are SGHNT and YENEEA. The CDR3 DNA is TGTGCCAGCAGCTTAGGAGCGGCCCAAGAGACCCAGTACTTC. Protein: CASSLGAAQETQYF.

This clone was counted a few times. The rearrangement uses TRBV28 and TRBJ2-3; D possibly corresponds to TRBD2 (7 bases). Germline V gene lookup returns CDR1 MDHEN and CDR2 SYDVKM. Trimming removed 6 bases at V and 0 bases at J, with 16 bases between. The CDR3 consists of 16 residues. CDR3 sequence (DNA): TGTGCCAGCAGGGGTACGGGGGGCCCGAGCACAGATACGCAGTATTTT. It codes for CASRGTGGPSTDTQYF.

This rearrangement joins TRBV5-4 to TRBJ2-6; D is unresolved. The CDR3 contains 16 residues. Trimming left V 4 bases short and J 0 bases short, with 11 bases between. The germline CDR1 and CDR2 sequences are SGHNT and YYREEE (reference sequence). CDR3 amino acids: CASSQARDSGANVLTF. The CDR3 region has the DNA TGTGCCAGCAGCCAAGCAAGGGACTCTGGGGCCAACGTCCTGACTTTC.